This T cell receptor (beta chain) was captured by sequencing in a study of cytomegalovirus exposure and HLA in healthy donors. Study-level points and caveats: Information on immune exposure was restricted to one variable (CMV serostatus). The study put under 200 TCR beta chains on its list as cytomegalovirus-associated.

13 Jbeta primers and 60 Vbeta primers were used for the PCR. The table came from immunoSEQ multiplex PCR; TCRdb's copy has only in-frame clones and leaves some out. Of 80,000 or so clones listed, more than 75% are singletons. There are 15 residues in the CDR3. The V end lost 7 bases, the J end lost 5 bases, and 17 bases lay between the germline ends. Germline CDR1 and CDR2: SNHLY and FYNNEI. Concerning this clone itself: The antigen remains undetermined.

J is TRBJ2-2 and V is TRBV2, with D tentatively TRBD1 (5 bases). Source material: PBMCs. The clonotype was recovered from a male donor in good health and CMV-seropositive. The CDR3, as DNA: TGTGCCAGCATGGAAGGGCAGGGCGTGACCGGGGAGCTGTTTTTT. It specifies CASMEGQGVTGELFF.